The next 2 T cell receptor beta chains were all read from a single sample in a study of metastatic and nonmetastatic thyroid tumors. TCRdb reprocessed the PCR reads using MiXCR. The sample has roughly 40,000 clones, roughly 24% seen once; the top ten hold roughly 14%. Each patient went into thyroid surgery without having received any treatment. The specimen was tumor tissue. Receptors were obtained from a female donor with papillary thyroid cancer or a benign thyroid nodule (not recorded which). Some clones in this sample may be carry-over from other donors' samples.

Here the CDR3 reads CASSEVLLRLAGGQGYEQYF. The DNA for the CDR3 is TGTGCCAGCAGTGAAGTTCTCTTGCGTCTAGCGGGGGGGCAGGGCTACGAGCAGTACTTC. The chain carries TRBV2 and TRBJ2-7, with TRBD2 matching over 12 bases. CDR3 size: 20 residues. The ends lost 1 base at V and 3 bases at J; junction bases unmatched: 16. Germline values: CDR1 SNHLY, CDR2 FYNNEI.

This clone rates as medium-sized (0.01 to 0.1%). This sequence joins TRBV20-1 and TRBJ1-2, with 9 bases identical to TRBD1. Germline CDR1 DFQATT, CDR2 SNEGSKA (reference sequence). The CDR3 is 14 residues long. V was clipped by 1 base and J by 7 bases; unmatched bases: 7. Written as DNA, the CDR3 is TGCAGTGCTAGAGGGACAGGGGTGAGGGGTGGCTACACCTTC. It specifies CSARGTGVRGGYTF.